This record concerns one T cell receptor beta chain sequence. Its matching antigen is unknown. The entry originates in a study of cytomegalovirus exposure and HLA in healthy donors. PCR used 60 Vbeta primers and 13 Jbeta primers. As handled by the study authors: An analysis that came later counted some 80 million unique TCR beta chains, roughly 11 million shared. Using immunoSEQ multiplex PCR, the repertoire was profiled, and TCRdb retains in-frame clones only, with some absent. The DNA was the basis for D and trimming; V, J and clone size are from that table. The sample shows fewer than 110,000 clones, approximately 64% of them seen only once. Study-level points and caveats: V- and J-gene trimming in TCR beta was tied to a missense DCLRE1C variant by an analysis performed later. Rarity held for most TCR sequences, but there were some public TCRs that occurred in many donors. Further analysis was carried out later, and it showed several of the most significant clusters appearing linked to common viral pathogens.

The CDR3 extends over 12 amino acids. Germline CDR1 and CDR2: SQVTM and ANQGSEA. V was pared by 6 bases and J by 4 bases, with 12 bases between. Sequencing used PBMCs. This clonotype originated in a woman in her 50s in good health and CMV-seronegative. V is TRBV29-1 and J is TRBJ1-2, with a tentative D call TRBD1 (5 bases). The CDR3 sequence is CSVVGGAYGYTF. The CDR3 DNA is TGCAGCGTAGTAGGCGGGGCCTATGGCTACACCTTC. Drawing the rest from reference TRBV29-1 and TRBJ1-2, the complete variable domain is SAVISQKPSRDICQRGTSLTIQCQVDSQVTMMFWYRQQPGQSLTLIATANQGSEATYESGFVIDKFPISRPNLTFSTLTVSNMSPEDSSIYLCSVVGGAYGYTFGSGTRLTVV.